This T cell receptor (beta chain) was recovered during a study of T cells after yellow fever vaccination. TCRdb ran MiXCR on the 5' RACE reads and lists one entry per CDR3 protein. The data hold 320,000 or so distinct CDR3 sequences, with less than 9.5% observed a single time. Per germline, CDR1 SGHAT and CDR2 FQDESV (reference sequence). The CDR3 extends over 18 amino acids. About this clonotype itself: The junction shows a germline mismatch at one end, possibly a read error.

The sample consisted of PBMCs, taken around 45 days after the first yellow fever vaccination. The V and J genes are TRBV11-1 and TRBJ2-6; D unresolved. This clonotype was sampled from a man aged 18 to 30 who received the YFV17D yellow fever vaccine. CDR3 DNA: TGTGCCGGCAGCCCGGGCTGGGTGACGAGCTCTGGGGCCAACGTCCTGACTTTC. Translation: CAGSPGWVTSSGANVLTF.